The 13 T cell receptor beta chains reported below all come from one sample, sequenced in a study of human T cells and chemical hapten exposure. TCRdb processed the RACE reads anew with MiXCR; each CDR3 protein has one entry. The repertoire holds about 170,000 distinct CDR3 sequences, around a quarter seen once, with around 2.3% in the top ten. The time point is: patch test 3, about 24 weeks after DPC sensitization. Treatment of the sample: therapeutic diphenylcyclopropenone sensitization with weekly scalp DPC. This specimen was whole blood, taken in connection with sensitization to the hapten diphenylcyclopropenone (DPC). The receptors stem from a woman aged 18-35 years with alopecia areata. Some clones in this sample may be carry-over from other donors' samples.

The CDR3 DNA sequence: TGTGCCAGCAGTGAGTTGTCACCACGTTCAGTTACCCTGAACACTGAAGCTTTCTTT. It is translated as CASSELSPRSVTLNTEAFF. The chain combines TRBV2 with TRBJ1-1; D is unresolved. Trimming cost V 3 bases and J 0 bases, with 23 bases left between them. CDR1 is SNHLY and CDR2 is FYNNEI in the germline V gene. The CDR3 contains 19 residues.

The rearrangement links TRBV20-1 to TRBJ2-7; 8 bases are shared with TRBD1. Germline CDR1 is DFQATT and CDR2 is SNEGSKA (reference sequence). The V gene end was trimmed by 8 bases and the J gene end by 0 bases; junction bases not matched to a gene: 6. The CDR3 runs 13 residues. Here the CDR3 reads CSLHRGNSYEQYF. CDR3 DNA: TGCAGTCTCCACAGGGGGAACTCCTACGAGCAGTACTTC.

About this clonotype itself: Its ends do not fully match the called genes, so a read error is possible. The chain joins TRBV4-1 to TRBJ2-7, with D possibly being TRBD2 (6 bases). Germline V gene data show CDR1 as MGHRA and CDR2 as YSYEKL. The CDR3 extends over 16 amino acids. The CDR3: CASSQGPGTATYKQYF. The CDR3 coding sequence is TGCGCCAGCAGCCAAGGACCGGGGACTGCCACCTACAAGCAGTACTTC.

This clonotype was seen only a few times. The gene calls are TRBV10-3 and TRBJ1-3; D remains unclear. CDR3 length: 10 residues. Germline V lookup: CDR1 ENHRY, CDR2 SYGVKD. V was clipped by 10 bases and J by 5 bases, with 6 bases between them. The CDR3: CATRRNTIYF. CDR3 nucleotides: TGTGCCACCAGGCGAAACACCATATATTTT.

This sequence joins TRBV12-3 or TRBV12-4 and TRBJ2-3; D uncertain. The CDR3 sequence is 16 residues long. Trimming removed 6 bases at V and 1 base at J, with 17 bases between. The CDR3 DNA reads as TGTGCCAGCAGCCCGTCGGCTCCTGGGGGCACAGATACGCAGTATTTT. It specifies CASSPSAPGGTDTQYF.

The genes are TRBV7-2 and TRBJ1-5; 7 bases are a match to TRBD1. The CDR3 is made up of 15 amino acids. With V trimmed by 5 bases and J by 5 bases, 9 bases remained unmatched. Per germline, CDR1 SGHTA and CDR2 FQGNSA. CDR3 nucleotides: TGTGCCAGCAGCAGGGGGCAGGGTTGGGATCAGCCCCAGCATTTT. Translation: CASSRGQGWDQPQHF.

The sample holds a few counts of this clonotype. This chain connects TRBV2 to TRBJ2-7, with 7 bases lining up with TRBD1. The trim removed 9 bases at V and 1 base at J, leaving 6 bases unmatched. CDR3 size: 13 residues. Per germline, CDR1 SNHLY and CDR2 FYNNEI. The CDR3 spells CASGTVTSYEQYF. CDR3 coding DNA: TGTGCCAGTGGGACAGTAACTTCCTACGAGCAGTACTTC.

The genes are TRBV3-1 and TRBJ1-2; no clear D. Trimming removed 4 bases from V and 8 bases from J, with 17 bases in between. This CDR3 contains 14 residues. Per the germline V gene, CDR1 is LGHDT and CDR2 is YNNKEL (reference sequence). The CDR3 reads CASSPLGLTSGYTF. The CDR3 DNA reads TGTGCCAGCAGCCCCCTAGGGCTTACTAGCGGCTACACCTTC.

A few counts support this clonotype. V is TRBV5-1 and J is TRBJ1-1; maybe TRBD1 (5 bases). The V gene's germline CDR1 is SGHRS and CDR2 YFSETQ. This CDR3 region has 15 residues. V lost 4 bases to trimming and J lost 1 base, with 14 bases between them. As DNA, the CDR3 is TGCGCCAGCAGCGAACACGGGGCTTCGAACACTGAAGCTTTCTTT. This encodes CASSEHGASNTEAFF.

The genes are TRBV5-1 and TRBJ2-7; D might be TRBD1 or TRBD2, each matching 6 bases. The CDR3 sequence is 14 residues long. V dropped 1 base and J dropped 5 bases, with 13 bases sitting between them. Germline values: CDR1 SGHRS, CDR2 YFSETQ. CDR3: CASSLSGGINEQYF. The CDR3 bases are TGCGCCAGCAGCTTGTCCGGGGGCATAAACGAGCAGTACTTC.

This clonotype was counted only a few times. The CDR3 spells CSARDPQGRTNEKLFF. The CDR3 DNA follows: TGCAGTGCTAGAGACCCTCAGGGGCGCACTAATGAAAAACTGTTTTTT. The chain joins TRBV20-1 to TRBJ1-4; D is perhaps TRBD1 (6 bases). V dropped 0 bases and J dropped 2 bases, with 13 bases sitting between them. The CDR3 consists of 16 residues. CDR1 DFQATT and CDR2 SNEGSKA come from the germline V gene (reference sequence).

The genes are TRBV2 and TRBJ2-1, with 10 bases matching TRBD1. The trim removed 7 bases at V and 8 bases at J, leaving 8 bases unmatched. CDR1 and CDR2 (germline): SNHLY, FYNNEI. The CDR3 length is 14 residues. The CDR3 DNA reads as TGTGCCAGCAAAACCGGGACAGGGGTCGATGAGCAGTTCTTC. Translation gives CASKTGTGVDEQFF.

V is TRBV28 and J is TRBJ2-6; D tentatively fits TRBD1 or TRBD2 (6 bases each). This CDR3 region has 15 residues. Germline values: CDR1 MDHEN, CDR2 SYDVKM. V lost 3 bases to trimming and J lost 4 bases, with 10 bases between them. CDR3 in amino acids: CASSLTGAGANVLTF. The CDR3 DNA reads as TGTGCCAGCAGTTTGACGGGGGCCGGGGCCAACGTCCTGACTTTC.